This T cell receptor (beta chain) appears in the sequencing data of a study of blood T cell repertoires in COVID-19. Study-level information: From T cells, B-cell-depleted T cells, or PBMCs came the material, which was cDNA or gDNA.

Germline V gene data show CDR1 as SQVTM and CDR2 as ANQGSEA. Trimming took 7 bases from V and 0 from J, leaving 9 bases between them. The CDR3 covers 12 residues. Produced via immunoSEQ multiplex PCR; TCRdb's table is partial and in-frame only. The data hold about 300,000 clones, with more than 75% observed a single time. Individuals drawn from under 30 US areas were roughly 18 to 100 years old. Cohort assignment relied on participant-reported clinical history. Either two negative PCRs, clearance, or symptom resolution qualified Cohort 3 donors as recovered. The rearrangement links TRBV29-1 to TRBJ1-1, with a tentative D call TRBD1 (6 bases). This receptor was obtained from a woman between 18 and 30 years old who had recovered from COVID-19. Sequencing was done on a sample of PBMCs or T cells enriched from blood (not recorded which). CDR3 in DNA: TGCAGCGCTAGACAGGTGAACACTGAAGCTTTCTTT. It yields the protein CSARQVNTEAFF.